The clone carrying this TCR beta chain has ten or more counts. The antigen remains unidentified. V lost 2 bases and J lost 0; bases outside the gene matches: 1. The CDR3 has 16 residues. The germline gives CDR1 MNHEY, CDR2 SMNVEV (reference sequence). The sample comes from a study of T cell repertoires in cytomegalovirus infection. Background on the study: In public TCR beta signatures, there were indications of both CMV infection and matching HLA type. Findings and caveats of the study: CMV carriers with the relevant HLA were identified by cumulative public TCR beta family frequency.

TCRdb processed the reads anew with MiXCR; each CDR3 protein has one entry. The sample shows approximately 1,000,000 distinct CDR3 sequences, less than 35% of them seen only once. The origin of this receptor is a human donor in good health (CMV status not recorded). Some clones in this sample may be carry-over from other donors' samples. The rearrangement links TRBV27 to TRBJ2-3, with 11 nucleotides matching TRBD2. This specimen was cultured CD8+ T cells from PBMCs, taken from culture after CMV antigen stimulation. The CDR3 loop is CASSLGTSGSTDTQYF. The CDR3 region has the DNA TGTGCCAGCAGTTTAGGGACTAGCGGAAGCACAGATACGCAGTATTTT.